The rows below give T cell receptor beta chains drawn from one sample of a study of identifying expanded T cells in peripheral blood. Here immunoSEQ multiplex PCR was the method, and the copy in TCRdb shows in-frame clones only, minus some. Here the sample spans about 100,000 clones, about 90% being singletons. Material for sequencing was blood. The source is a person aged 18 to 69 in good health. The CDR3 runs from the conserved cysteine through the conserved F or W. The D gene is left open where the match is weak. The size of a clone is reported for some rows only, either as once, few or many, or as a class for expanded clones.

>NA|16|once|TRBV13|TRBJ2-7
TGTGCCAGCAGCGTCGGGACGGGAGTTTGGGACTACGAGCAGTACTTC
CASSVGTGVWDYEQYF
>NA|16|NA|TRBV11-1|TRBJ1-1
TGTGCCAGCAGCTTATTCGCCGGAGGGATGAACACTGAAGCTTTCTTT
CASSLFAGGMNTEAFF
>TRBD1|17|once|TRBV7-8|TRBJ1-5
TGTGCCAGCAGCGAAAGTGAGGGGGCGGTAAGCAATCAGCCCCAGCATTTT
CASSESEGAVSNQPQHF
>NA|14|once|TRBV9|TRBJ1-3
TGTGCCAGCAGCCCCAACCATTCTGGAAACACCATATATTTT
CASSPNHSGNTIYF
>TRBD1|15|NA|TRBV10-3|TRBJ2-1
TGTGCCATCAGTGAGCGGACAGGGGGCTACAATGAGCAGTTCTTC
CAISERTGGYNEQFF
>TRBD2|16|NA|TRBV7-9|TRBJ2-2
TGTGCCAGCAGCCCCGGACTAGCGTCGAACACCGGGGAGCTGTTTTTT
CASSPGLASNTGELFF
>NA|13|NA|TRBV27|TRBJ1-2
TGTGCCAGCAGCCTTGCCCGATCGGGAGGCTACACCTTC
CASSLARSGGYTF
>NA|15|NA|TRBV6-5|TRBJ1-3
TGTGCCAGCAGCTATGGGACTGCCTCTGGAAACACCATATATTTT
CASSYGTASGNTIYF
>NA|13|NA|TRBV29-1|TRBJ1-2
TGCAGCGTTGAGAGGACCGCCTACTATGGCTACACCTTC
CSVERTAYYGYTF
>NA|17|NA|TRBV30|TRBJ2-2
TGTGCCTGGGTGCCCCCCGACATCCTAGCGAACACCGGGGAGCTGTTTTTT
CAWVPPDILANTGELFF
>NA|15|NA|TRBV28|TRBJ1-2
TGTGCCAGCAGTTTCGGGGAAATTACCTTCTATGGCTACACCTTC
CASSFGEITFYGYTF
>NA|14|NA|TRBV27|TRBJ2-7
TGTGCCAGCAGTTTATCGATGGTCTCCTACGAGCAGTACTTC
CASSLSMVSYEQYF
>TRBD1|17|once|TRBV6-1|TRBJ1-1
TGTGCCAGCAGTGAATACGGGACAGGGGGGTCAGAGACTGAAGCTTTCTTT
CASSEYGTGGSETEAFF
>NA|14|NA|TRBV5-1|TRBJ2-7
TGCGCCAGCAGCTTGGGTTTTGGGGTCTACGAGCAGTACTTC
CASSLGFGVYEQYF
>TRBD1|15|NA|TRBV10-3|TRBJ1-6
TGTGCCATCAGCGTCAGAGACAGGGATAATTCACCCCTCCACTTT
CAISVRDRDNSPLHF
>NA|13|few|TRBV21-1|TRBJ2-3
TGTGTCGGACGGGACCTCGGGGCAGATACGCAGTATTTT
CVGRDLGADTQYF
>NA|14|once|TRBV5-1|TRBJ2-2
TGCGCCAGCAGCGCAGGGACTCCGACCGGGGAGCTGTTTTTT
CASSAGTPTGELFF
>NA|13|NA|TRBV27|TRBJ1-2
TGTGCCAGCGGTGGGCCCGGCGGGTATGGCTACACCTTC
CASGGPGGYGYTF
>TRBD2|11|NA|TRBV19|TRBJ2-5
TGTGCCAGTAGTATCGGGAGGGCCCAGTACTTC
CASSIGRAQYF
>TRBD1|15|few|TRBV10-2|TRBJ1-6
TGCGCCAGCAGGGACAGGACAGTACGTAATTCACCCCTCCACTTT
CASRDRTVRNSPLHF
>TRBD2|17|NA|TRBV13|TRBJ2-7
TGTGCCAGCAGCTCCGGGGGGTCCGACGGGTATTCCTACGAGCAGTACTTC
CASSSGGSDGYSYEQYF
>NA|13|NA|TRBV15|TRBJ1-5
TGTGCCACTGACCCTACAGGGCTTCAGCCCCAGCATTTT
CATDPTGLQPQHF
>NA|14|NA|TRBV7-2|TRBJ1-1
TGTGCCAGCAGCTCGACAAACAGGATCTCTGAAGCTTTCTTT
CASSSTNRISEAFF
>TRBD1|11|NA|TRBV30|TRBJ1-2
TGTGCCTGGGGACAGGGTGCTGGCTACACCTTC
CAWGQGAGYTF
>NA|14|NA|TRBV18|TRBJ2-7
TGTGCCAGCTCACCACAGAAAGTCACCTACGAGCAGTACTTC
CASSPQKVTYEQYF
>NA|11|NA|TRBV29-1|TRBJ1-2
TGCAGCGCCCCTATAAGGAAGGGCTACACCTTC
CSAPIRKGYTF
>NA|14|NA|TRBV28|TRBJ1-2
TGTGCCAGCAATACGGCAGGCGGAACCTATGGCTACACCTTC
CASNTAGGTYGYTF
>TRBD2|16|NA|TRBV9|TRBJ2-7
TGTGCCAGCAGCGTAGTTGCTAGCGGGGGACCCTACGAGCAGTACTTC
CASSVVASGGPYEQYF
>TRBD1|13|once|TRBV2|TRBJ2-1
TGTGCCAACAGGGGAAGCTCCTACAATGAGCAGTTCTTC
CANRGSSYNEQFF
>NA|15|NA|TRBV5-6|TRBJ1-2
TGTGCCAGCAGCTTGGTTTATCGGGAACGCTATGGCTACACCTTC
CASSLVYRERYGYTF
>NA|16|once|TRBV21-1|TRBJ2-3
TGTGCCAGCAGCAAAGAAGGGGATGGGGACACAGATACGCAGTATTTT
CASSKEGDGDTDTQYF
>NA|13|NA|TRBV2|TRBJ1-6
TGTGCCAGCAGGGGAAATATTAATTCACCCCTCCACTTT
CASRGNINSPLHF
>TRBD1|16|once|TRBV7-9|TRBJ2-7
TGTGCCAGCAGCTTAGCGACAGGGGGCTTTTCCTACGAGCAGTACTTC
CASSLATGGFSYEQYF
>NA|13|few|TRBV14|TRBJ1-5
TGTGCCAGCAGCCAATTGAGGGGTCAGCCCCAGCATTTT
CASSQLRGQPQHF
>TRBD1|15|NA|TRBV27|TRBJ2-1
TGTGCCAGCAGTTTCAGGGGGCTTGGCTACAATGAGCAGTTCTTC
CASSFRGLGYNEQFF
>NA|15|NA|TRBV27|TRBJ2-7
TGTGCCAGCAGTTTAAGAGGGGGACTTTCCTACGAGCAGTACTTC
CASSLRGGLSYEQYF
>NA|14|NA|TRBV6-6|TRBJ2-4
TGTGCCAGCAGTTACTCAGCAGGGGAAAACATTCAGTACTTC
CASSYSAGENIQYF
>NA|15|NA|TRBV11-2|TRBJ2-3
TGTGCCAGCAGCTTAAGGACAGAGATCCGAGATACGCAGTATTTT
CASSLRTEIRDTQYF
>NA|14|NA|TRBV6-5|TRBJ1-3
TGTGCCAGCAGGCTAGATGCCGTCTCCAACACCATATATTTT
CASRLDAVSNTIYF
>NA|13|NA|TRBV7-8|TRBJ1-1
TGTGCCAGCAGCCTTGCCAGGGGTCCTGAAGCTTTCTTT
CASSLARGPEAFF
>NA|13|NA|TRBV6-5|TRBJ2-7
TGTGCCAGCAGGACTACGTGGGGCGACGAGCAGTACTTC
CASRTTWGDEQYF
>TRBD1|15|NA|TRBV7-9|TRBJ2-5
TGTGCCAGCAGCTTGGGGGACAGGTTACAAGAGACCCAGTACTTC
CASSLGDRLQETQYF
>NA|16|NA|TRBV27|TRBJ2-3
TGTGCCAGCAGTTTATACCGCCCCCGGGGCACAGATACGCAGTATTTT
CASSLYRPRGTDTQYF
>TRBD1|14|once|TRBV7-9|TRBJ1-1
TGTGCCAGCAGGGGAGACAGGGACCTAAATGAAGCTTTCTTT
CASRGDRDLNEAFF
>NA|15|NA|TRBV7-2|TRBJ2-7
TGTGCCAGCAGCTTAGGGTTGCAGGGAAGTTACGAGCAGTACTTC
CASSLGLQGSYEQYF
>NA|14|NA|TRBV6-5|TRBJ1-1
TGTGCCAGCAGTTACCGCACGGAGGCCACTGAAGCTTTCTTT
CASSYRTEATEAFF
>NA|13|NA|TRBV5-6|TRBJ1-1
TGTGCCAGCAGTTGGGGGTCTGCCACTGAAGCTTTCTTT
CASSWGSATEAFF
>NA|14|NA|TRBV4-1|TRBJ2-1
TGCGCCAGCAGCCAAGATCCTCTGGGCAATGAGCAGTTCTTC
CASSQDPLGNEQFF
>NA|10|NA|TRBV29-1|TRBJ2-5
TGCAGCGTCCGCCGGGACTGGGAGTACTTC
CSVRRDWEYF
>TRBD1|16|NA|TRBV4-1|TRBJ2-1
TGCGCCAGCAGCCAAGACCGGGACAGGACTCTGAATGAGCAGTTCTTC
CASSQDRDRTLNEQFF
>TRBD2|11|NA|TRBV20-1|TRBJ2-1
TGCAGTGCTAGAGACGGACTAGCTGGGTTCTTC
CSARDGLAGFF
>NA|15|NA|TRBV19|TRBJ1-5
TGTGCCACTCGAAACAACGGGGGGGCGAATCAGCCCCAGCATTTT
CATRNNGGANQPQHF
>NA|14|few|TRBV4-1|TRBJ1-6
TGCGCCAGCAGCTCTGAAGGGACCTGGGCACCCCTCCACTTT
CASSSEGTWAPLHF
>NA|15|NA|TRBV9|TRBJ1-1
TGTGCCAGCAGCGTAGGGTCCCGGAGGGACACTGAAGCTTTCTTT
CASSVGSRRDTEAFF